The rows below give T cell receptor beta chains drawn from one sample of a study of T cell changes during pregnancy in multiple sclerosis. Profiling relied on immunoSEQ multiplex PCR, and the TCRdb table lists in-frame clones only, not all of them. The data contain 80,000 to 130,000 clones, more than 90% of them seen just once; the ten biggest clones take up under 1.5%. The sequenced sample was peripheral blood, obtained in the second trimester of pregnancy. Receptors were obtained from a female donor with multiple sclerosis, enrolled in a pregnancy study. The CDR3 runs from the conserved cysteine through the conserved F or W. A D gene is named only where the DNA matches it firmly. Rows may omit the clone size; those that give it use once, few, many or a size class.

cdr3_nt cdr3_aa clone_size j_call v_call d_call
TGTGCCAGCAGCCGGGTCAGCACAGATACGCAGTATTTT CASSRVSTDTQYF NA TRBJ2-3 TRBV11-3 NA
TGTGCCAGCAGTTTAACAGGGGTTAACTATGGCTACACCTTC CASSLTGVNYGYTF NA TRBJ1-2 TRBV28 TRBD1
TGTGCCAGCACGTCGTTTTCTGAAGCTTTCTTT CASTSFSEAFF once TRBJ1-1 TRBV7-9 NA
TGTGCCAGCAGCTTGGGGGGAGGTGGCAATCAGCCCCAGCATTTT CASSLGGGGNQPQHF once TRBJ1-5 TRBV7-2 NA
TGTGCCAGCAGCTTGGGCGCGGGCTCCTACAATGAGCAGTTCTTC CASSLGAGSYNEQFF NA TRBJ2-1 TRBV5-4 NA
TGTGCCAGCAGCTTAAGAAATGTGATCGGGACAGGGTTACAAAAACTGTTTTTT CASSLRNVIGTGLQKLFF once TRBJ1-4 TRBV5-6 TRBD1
TGTGCCAGCAGCGTCCTGTCTGGACAGGGGATCTACAATGAGCAGTTCTTC CASSVLSGQGIYNEQFF once TRBJ2-1 TRBV14 TRBD1
TGTGCCAGCAGCTTAGTTGGTGAGAATGAGCAGTTCTTC CASSLVGENEQFF NA TRBJ2-1 TRBV7-2 NA
TGTGCCAGCAGCCGGCGGGTATACTATGGCTACACCTTC CASSRRVYYGYTF NA TRBJ1-2 TRBV28 NA
TGTGCCAGTAGTATTCCTATTCGAGCAGGTAATCAGCCCCAGCATTTT CASSIPIRAGNQPQHF NA TRBJ1-5 TRBV19 NA
TGTGCCAGCACCGACCCCGGAAACAGGGGAAACACCATATATTTT CASTDPGNRGNTIYF NA TRBJ1-3 TRBV6-6 NA
TGTGCCAGCAGCGTAGGGGTTAGCGCCAATGAGCAGTTCTTC CASSVGVSANEQFF once TRBJ2-1 TRBV9 NA
TGTGCCTGGAGTATAGCGGGAGGGGACAATGAGCAGTTCTTC CAWSIAGGDNEQFF NA TRBJ2-1 TRBV30 TRBD2
TGTGCCAGCAGCCACGACAGGACCCTTGAAGCTTTCTTT CASSHDRTLEAFF NA TRBJ1-1 TRBV2 NA
TGTGCCAGCAGCGTAGTAGGGACAGGGAATTCACCCCTCCACTTT CASSVVGTGNSPLHF NA TRBJ1-6 TRBV9 TRBD1
TGTGCCAGTAGCTCAGGGGGGACAGGGGGCGAGAACACTGAAGCTTTCTTT CASSSGGTGGENTEAFF NA TRBJ1-1 TRBV19 TRBD1
TGTGCCAGCAGCTTAACTCAGGGAGGCGAGCAGTACTTC CASSLTQGGEQYF NA TRBJ2-7 TRBV7-3 NA
TGTGCCAGCAGTTACACTGGACGGGACAGGGGCTACGAGCAGTACTTC CASSYTGRDRGYEQYF NA TRBJ2-7 TRBV6-5 TRBD1
TGCGCCAGCAGCTTGGGGCAGGGGCTTTCCTACGAGCAGTACTTC CASSLGQGLSYEQYF NA TRBJ2-7 TRBV5-1 NA
TGTGCCAGCAGTGAAAATTTAGCCCTGCAGTACTTC CASSENLALQYF NA TRBJ2-7 TRBV6-1 NA
TGTGCCAGCAGCTTCGGAACACTAACCTTGCTCTATGGCTACACCTTC CASSFGTLTLLYGYTF NA TRBJ1-2 TRBV5-6 NA
TGTGCCAGTAGCCCCCTAGGGGTAGTAGATGGCTACACCTTC CASSPLGVVDGYTF NA TRBJ1-2 TRBV19 NA
TGCGCCAGCAGCCCCGGGGGGGGACACTATGGCTACACCTTC CASSPGGGHYGYTF NA TRBJ1-2 TRBV5-1 NA
TGTGCCACCACGCCCAAAGCGGGGGGCTACGAGCAGTACTTC CATTPKAGGYEQYF NA TRBJ2-7 TRBV19 TRBD2
TGTGCCAGCAGTGAAAATAGGAACACTGAAGCTTTCTTT CASSENRNTEAFF NA TRBJ1-1 TRBV6-1 NA
TGTGCCAGCAGTCGAGCGCGGGGGTACCAAGAGACCCAGTACTTC CASSRARGYQETQYF NA TRBJ2-5 TRBV2 TRBD2
TGTGCCAGCAGCTGGAGACAGGGCTTAAGGGAGTACTTC CASSWRQGLREYF NA TRBJ2-7 TRBV7-2 TRBD1
TGTGCCAGCTCGTATCGTGGGGGCGATGAAAAACTGTTTTTT CASSYRGGDEKLFF NA TRBJ1-4 TRBV7-9 NA
TGTGCCAGCAGCAACCGACAGCGGGGCCCCGATACGCAGTATTTT CASSNRQRGPDTQYF once TRBJ2-3 TRBV5-4 TRBD2
TGTGCCAGCCGACTCAGTCCCGGGACAACGAACACCGGGGAGCTGTTTTTT CASRLSPGTTNTGELFF NA TRBJ2-2 TRBV19 NA
TGCAGCGTTGATTCCGGGGGATTGGGGGGGGTTAACACTGAAGCTTTCTTT CSVDSGGLGGVNTEAFF NA TRBJ1-1 TRBV29-1 NA
TGTGCCAGCAGGAAAGGTGGGCCCACGGAGCAGTACTTC CASRKGGPTEQYF NA TRBJ2-7 TRBV2 NA
TGTGCCAGCAGCTCGGACATCCGGCGCAACGAGCAGTACTTC CASSSDIRRNEQYF NA TRBJ2-7 TRBV5-4 NA
TGCAGCGTTGAAGTAGGAGGGGCGGCTAACTATGGCTACACCTTC CSVEVGGAANYGYTF NA TRBJ1-2 TRBV29-1 NA
TGTGCCAGCAGCTTAGCGGGGGGGACTACAGATACGCAGTATTTT CASSLAGGTTDTQYF NA TRBJ2-3 TRBV4-2 TRBD2
TGTGCCAGTAGTGTCCGGGGGGAGCCCCAGCATTTT CASSVRGEPQHF NA TRBJ1-5 TRBV19 NA
TGTGCCAGTAGTATTGTCGGACACCTCATTGGGCCCCAGCATTTT CASSIVGHLIGPQHF NA TRBJ1-5 TRBV19 NA
TGTGCCAGCAGCTCAGGACAGGGTAACGTCGATGAGCAGTTCTTC CASSSGQGNVDEQFF NA TRBJ2-1 TRBV7-9 TRBD1
TGTGCCAGCAGCCAAGGAGGGTCTGAAGCTTTCTTT CASSQGGSEAFF NA TRBJ1-1 TRBV7-9 NA
TGCGCCAGCAGCCAAGATGACAGGGCTAACTATGGCTACACCTTC CASSQDDRANYGYTF NA TRBJ1-2 TRBV4-1 TRBD1
TGTGCCAGCAGTCGGGACAGAGATGAGCAGTTCTTC CASSRDRDEQFF NA TRBJ2-1 TRBV6-5 TRBD1
TGCGCCAGCAGGGTCTCCCAGGGCAGCAACACTGAAGCTTTCTTT CASRVSQGSNTEAFF NA TRBJ1-1 TRBV5-1 NA
TGTGCCAGCAGACCGACAGGGGGAAGCGCCGGGGAGCTGTTTTTT CASRPTGGSAGELFF NA TRBJ2-2 TRBV27 TRBD1
TGTGCCAGCAGCGGTCGACTAGCGGGCAACACCGGGGAGCTGTTTTTT CASSGRLAGNTGELFF NA TRBJ2-2 TRBV5-4 TRBD2
TGTGCCAGCAGCTTAAGTCGGGGGGGTGGGTCGGCAGATACGCAGTATTTT CASSLSRGGGSADTQYF NA TRBJ2-3 TRBV7-9 TRBD2
TGTGCCAGCAGCCCTGGGGCCTATTCCTACGAGCAGTACTTC CASSPGAYSYEQYF NA TRBJ2-7 TRBV11-2 NA
TGCGCCAGCAGCCAGGACAGGAACAATGAGCAGTTCTTC CASSQDRNNEQFF once TRBJ2-1 TRBV5-1 TRBD1
TGTGCCAGCAGTGCGAGGACAGGTGGCGGAAACACCATATATTTT CASSARTGGGNTIYF NA TRBJ1-3 TRBV6-1 TRBD1
TGTGCCAGCAGCGTAGGACTAGCGTCCCAAGAGACCCAGTACTTC CASSVGLASQETQYF NA TRBJ2-5 TRBV9 TRBD2